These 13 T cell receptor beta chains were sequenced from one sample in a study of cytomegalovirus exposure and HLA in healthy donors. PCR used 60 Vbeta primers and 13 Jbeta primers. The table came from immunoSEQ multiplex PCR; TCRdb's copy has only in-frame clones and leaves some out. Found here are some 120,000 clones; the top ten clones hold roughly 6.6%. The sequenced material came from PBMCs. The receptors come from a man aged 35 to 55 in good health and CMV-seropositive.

CDR3 in DNA: TGCGCCAGCAGCGTGGACAGTTATTCCGAAGCTTTCTTT. This encodes CASSVDSYSEAFF. The chain has TRBV5-1 and TRBJ1-1, with TRBD1 as a possible D gene (6 bases). This CDR3 comprises 13 residues. V dropped 4 bases and J dropped 8 bases, with 15 bases sitting between them. Germline V CDR1 and CDR2: SGHRS, YFSETQ.

The CDR3 nucleotides are TGTGCCAGCAGCTTACCTCTGTCCTATGGCTACACCTTC. Protein product: CASSLPLSYGYTF. V and J are TRBV7-9 and TRBJ1-2; no reliable D call. The V gene lost 2 bases and the J gene lost 4 bases, with 8 bases spanning the gap. This CDR3 is 13 amino acids long. Germline assignment: CDR1 SEHNR and CDR2 FQNEAQ (reference sequence). Full variable domain (remainder filled in from reference TRBV7-9 and TRBJ1-2): DTGVSQNPRHKITKRGQNVTFRCDPISEHNRLYWYRQTLGQGPEFLTYFQNEAQLEKSRLLSDRFSAERPKGSFSTLEIQRTEQGDSAMYLCASSLPLSYGYTFGSGTRLTVV.

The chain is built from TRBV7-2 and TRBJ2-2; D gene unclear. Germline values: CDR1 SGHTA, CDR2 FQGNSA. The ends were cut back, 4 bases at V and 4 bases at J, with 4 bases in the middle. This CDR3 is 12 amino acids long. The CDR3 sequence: CASSWATGELFF. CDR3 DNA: TGTGCCAGCAGCTGGGCCACCGGGGAGCTGTTTTTT.

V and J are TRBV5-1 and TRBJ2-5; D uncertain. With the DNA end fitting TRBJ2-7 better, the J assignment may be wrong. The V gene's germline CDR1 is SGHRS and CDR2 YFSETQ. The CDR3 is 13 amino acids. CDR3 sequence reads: CASSVADSYEQYF. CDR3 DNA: TGCGCCAGCAGCGTGGCAGACTCCTACGAGCAGTACTTC.

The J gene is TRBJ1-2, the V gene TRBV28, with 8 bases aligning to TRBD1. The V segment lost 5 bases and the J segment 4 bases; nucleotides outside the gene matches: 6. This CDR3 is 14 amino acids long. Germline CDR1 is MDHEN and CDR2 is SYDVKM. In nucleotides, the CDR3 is TGTGCCAGCAGTCTAACAGGGGGTCCCTATGGCTACACCTTC. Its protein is CASSLTGGPYGYTF.

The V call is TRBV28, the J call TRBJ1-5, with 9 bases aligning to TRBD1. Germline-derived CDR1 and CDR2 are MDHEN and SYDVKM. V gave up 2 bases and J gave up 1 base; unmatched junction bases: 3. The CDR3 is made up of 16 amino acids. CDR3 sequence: CASSLAGTGSNQPQHF. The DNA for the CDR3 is TGTGCCAGCAGTTTAGCCGGGACAGGGAGCAATCAGCCCCAGCATTTT.

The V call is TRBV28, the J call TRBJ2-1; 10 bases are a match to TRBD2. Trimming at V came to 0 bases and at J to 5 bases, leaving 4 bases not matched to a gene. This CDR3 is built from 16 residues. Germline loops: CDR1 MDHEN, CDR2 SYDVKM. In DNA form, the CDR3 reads TGTGCCAGCAGTTTATGGGCCAGCGGGGGGGACAATGAGCAGTTCTTC. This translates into CASSLWASGGDNEQFF. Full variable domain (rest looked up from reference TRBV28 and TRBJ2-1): DVKVTQSSRYLVKRTGEKVFLECVQDMDHENMFWYRQDPGLGLRLIYFSYDVKMKEKGDIPEGYSVSREKKERFSLILESASTNQTSMYLCASSLWASGGDNEQFFGPGTRLTVL.

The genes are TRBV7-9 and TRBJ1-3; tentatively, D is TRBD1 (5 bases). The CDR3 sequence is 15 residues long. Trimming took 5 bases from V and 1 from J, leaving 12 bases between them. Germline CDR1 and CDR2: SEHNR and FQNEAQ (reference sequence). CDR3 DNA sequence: TGTGCCAGCAGCCCAGGGACTATATCTGGAAACACCATATATTTT. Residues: CASSPGTISGNTIYF.

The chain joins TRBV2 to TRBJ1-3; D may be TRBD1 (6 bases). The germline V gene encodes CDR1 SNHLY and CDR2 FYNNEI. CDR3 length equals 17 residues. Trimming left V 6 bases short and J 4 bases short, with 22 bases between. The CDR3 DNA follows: TGTGCCAGCAGCGCATGGGGGCAGGGACTAGGAGGAAACACCATATATTTT. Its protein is CASSAWGQGLGGNTIYF.

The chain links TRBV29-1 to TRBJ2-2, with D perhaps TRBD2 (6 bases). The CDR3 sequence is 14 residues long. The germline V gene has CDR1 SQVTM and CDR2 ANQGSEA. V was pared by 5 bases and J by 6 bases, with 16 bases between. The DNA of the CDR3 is TGCAGCGTTTTCGGGGGATACGGGTCCGGGGAGCTGTTTTTT. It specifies CSVFGGYGSGELFF.

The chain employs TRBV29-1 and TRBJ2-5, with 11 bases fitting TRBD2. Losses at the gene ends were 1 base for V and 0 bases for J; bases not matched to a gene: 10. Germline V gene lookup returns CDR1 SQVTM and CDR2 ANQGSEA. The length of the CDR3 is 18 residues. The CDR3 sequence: CSVEGEGSGREYQETQYF. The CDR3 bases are TGCAGCGTTGAAGGGGAGGGTAGCGGGAGGGAGTACCAAGAGACCCAGTACTTC.

Here the CDR3 reads CASSLDWPGGNYGYTF. DNA for the CDR3: TGTGCCAGCAGCTTAGACTGGCCCGGGGGTAACTATGGCTACACCTTC. This rearrangement joins TRBV7-8 to TRBJ1-2; tentative D call: TRBD1 (5 bases). Germline lookup yields CDR1 SGHVS and CDR2 FQNEAQ. V was cut by 1 base and J by 1 base, with 13 bases left in between. The CDR3 spans 16 residues.

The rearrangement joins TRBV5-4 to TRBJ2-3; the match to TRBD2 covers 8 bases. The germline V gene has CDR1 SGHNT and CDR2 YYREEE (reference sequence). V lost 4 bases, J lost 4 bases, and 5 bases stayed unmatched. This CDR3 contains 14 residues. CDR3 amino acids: CASSTTSEADTQYF. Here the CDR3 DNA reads TGTGCCAGCAGCACGACTAGCGAAGCAGATACGCAGTATTTT.